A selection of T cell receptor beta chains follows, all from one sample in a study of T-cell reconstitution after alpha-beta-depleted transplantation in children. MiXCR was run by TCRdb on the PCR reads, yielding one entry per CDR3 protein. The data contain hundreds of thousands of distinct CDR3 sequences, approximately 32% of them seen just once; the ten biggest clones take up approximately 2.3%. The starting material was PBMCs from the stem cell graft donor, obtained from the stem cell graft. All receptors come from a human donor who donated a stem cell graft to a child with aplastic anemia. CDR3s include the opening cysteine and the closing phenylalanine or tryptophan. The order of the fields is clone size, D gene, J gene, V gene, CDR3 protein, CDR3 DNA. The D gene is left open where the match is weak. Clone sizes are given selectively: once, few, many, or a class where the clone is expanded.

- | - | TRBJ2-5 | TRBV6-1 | CASRPLGGEETQYF | TGTGCCAGCAGACCACTGGGTGGAGAAGAGACCCAGTACTTC
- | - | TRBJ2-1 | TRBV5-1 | CASSLDRPYNEQFF | TGCGCCAGCAGCTTGGACAGACCCTACAATGAGCAGTTCTTC
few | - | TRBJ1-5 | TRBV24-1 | CATSDFDHQPQHF | TGTGCCACCAGTGATTTCGACCATCAGCCCCAGCATTTT
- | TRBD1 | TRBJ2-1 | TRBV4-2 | CASSPGTGTSWYNEQFF | TGTGCCAGCAGCCCAGGGACAGGGACCTCCTGGTACAATGAGCAGTTCTTC
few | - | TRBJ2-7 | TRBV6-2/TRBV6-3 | CATQGANSYEQYF | TGTGCCACCCAAGGGGCAAATTCCTACGAGCAGTACTTC
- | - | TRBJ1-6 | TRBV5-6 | CASSSRGRIGDSPLHF | TGTGCCAGCAGTAGTCGGGGGAGGATCGGTGATTCACCCCTCCACTTT
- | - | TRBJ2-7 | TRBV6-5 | CASSSTLLRFSYEQYF | TGTGCCAGCAGTTCCACGCTACTCAGATTCAGCTACGAGCAGTACTTC
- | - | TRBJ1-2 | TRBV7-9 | CASSFTGNWGYTF | TGTGCCAGCAGTTTCACAGGGAATTGGGGCTACACCTTC
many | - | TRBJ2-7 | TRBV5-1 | CASSLDQSYEQYF | TGCGCCAGCAGCTTGGACCAAAGCTACGAGCAGTACTTC
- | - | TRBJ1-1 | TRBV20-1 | CSAGRGVGTEAFF | TGCAGTGCCGGCAGGGGAGTAGGCACTGAAGCTTTCTTT
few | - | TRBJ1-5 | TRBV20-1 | CSARGGVSNQPQHF | TGCAGTGCTAGGGGGGGAGTGAGCAATCAGCCCCAGCATTTT
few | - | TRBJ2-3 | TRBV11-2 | CASIQGARTDTQYF | TGTGCCAGCATCCAGGGCGCGCGCACAGATACGCAGTATTTT
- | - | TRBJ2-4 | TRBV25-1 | CASSESRGAKNIQYF | TGTGCCAGCAGTGAATCAAGAGGGGCCAAAAACATTCAGTACTTC
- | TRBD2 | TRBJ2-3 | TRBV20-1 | CSASVAGGIDTQYF | TGCAGTGCTTCCGTGGCGGGAGGGATAGATACGCAGTATTTT
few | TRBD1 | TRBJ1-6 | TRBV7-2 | CASSLETGIYSPLHF | TGTGCCAGCAGCTTAGAGACAGGGATTTATTCACCCCTCCACTTT
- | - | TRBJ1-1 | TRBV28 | CASREKIWGQGTEAFF | TGTGCCAGCAGAGAAAAGATTTGGGGGCAAGGTACTGAAGCTTTCTTT
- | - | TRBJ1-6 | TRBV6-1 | CASSGTPLHF | TGTGCCAGCAGTGGAACTCCCCTCCACTTT
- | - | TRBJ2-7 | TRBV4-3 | CASSRDLLSYEQYF | TGCGCCAGCAGCCGGGACTTACTCTCCTACGAGCAGTACTTC
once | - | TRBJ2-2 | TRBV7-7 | CASSEGEPPTGELFF | TGTGCCAGCAGCGAAGGTGAACCTCCCACCGGGGAGCTGTTTTTT
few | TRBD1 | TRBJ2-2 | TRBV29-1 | CSADRGRTGELFF | TGCAGCGCCGACAGGGGTCGCACCGGGGAGCTGTTTTTT
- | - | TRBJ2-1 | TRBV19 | CASSIGLSSYNEQFF | TGTGCCAGTAGTATCGGCTTAAGCTCCTACAATGAGCAGTTCTTC
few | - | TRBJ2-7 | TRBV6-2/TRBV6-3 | CASSRLDEQYF | TGTGCCAGCAGCCGGCTTGACGAGCAGTACTTC
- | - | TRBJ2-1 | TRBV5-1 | CASSTGLMDEQFF | TGCGCCAGCAGCACCGGACTGATGGATGAGCAGTTCTTC
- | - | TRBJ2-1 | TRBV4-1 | CASSQGVRQEGEQFF | TGCGCCAGCAGCCAAGGGGTCAGACAGGAGGGTGAGCAGTTCTTC
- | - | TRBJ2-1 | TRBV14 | CASSLPRRGTYNEQFF | TGTGCCAGCAGCCTCCCCCGGCGGGGCACCTACAATGAGCAGTTCTTC
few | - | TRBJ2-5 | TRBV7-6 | CASSLEASAWETQYF | TGTGCCAGCAGCTTAGAGGCTAGCGCGTGGGAGACCCAGTACTTC
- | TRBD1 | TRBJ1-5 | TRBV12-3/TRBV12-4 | CASSPGTGDNQPQHF | TGTGCCAGCAGTCCCGGGACAGGGGATAATCAGCCCCAGCATTTT
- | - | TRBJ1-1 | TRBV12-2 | CASRFDTPTPEAFF | TGTGCAAGTCGCTTCGACACCCCCACTCCTGAAGCTTTCTTT